This TCR beta chain was retrieved from a study of cytomegalovirus exposure and HLA in healthy donors. Study-level information: Membership in the Caucasian-associated ancestry cluster was found for around four fifths of about 430 genotyped donors. Study outcomes and limitations: Many donors carried some public TCRs, although rarity characterized most TCR sequences. The likely origin of a cluster of highly shared sequence variants was a sequencing artifact.

Germline lookup yields CDR1 LGHNA and CDR2 YSLEER. V lost 0 bases and J 6 bases, leaving 22 bases between the germline ends. The CDR3 has 18 residues. Both 60 Vbeta primers and 13 Jbeta primers went into the PCR. Profiled with immunoSEQ multiplex PCR; TCRdb holds only in-frame clones, not every one. In the table there are more than 150,000 clones, 80% of which are singletons. Comment on this clone: Its antigen is not identified.

What was sequenced was PBMCs. This sequence joins TRBV4-3 and TRBJ2-3; D not certain. The TCR comes from a man aged 35-49 years in good health and CMV-seropositive. CDR3: CASSQEVRTQHTDDTQYF. Written as DNA, the CDR3 is TGCGCCAGCAGCCAAGAAGTTCGCACACAGCATACAGACGATACGCAGTATTTT.